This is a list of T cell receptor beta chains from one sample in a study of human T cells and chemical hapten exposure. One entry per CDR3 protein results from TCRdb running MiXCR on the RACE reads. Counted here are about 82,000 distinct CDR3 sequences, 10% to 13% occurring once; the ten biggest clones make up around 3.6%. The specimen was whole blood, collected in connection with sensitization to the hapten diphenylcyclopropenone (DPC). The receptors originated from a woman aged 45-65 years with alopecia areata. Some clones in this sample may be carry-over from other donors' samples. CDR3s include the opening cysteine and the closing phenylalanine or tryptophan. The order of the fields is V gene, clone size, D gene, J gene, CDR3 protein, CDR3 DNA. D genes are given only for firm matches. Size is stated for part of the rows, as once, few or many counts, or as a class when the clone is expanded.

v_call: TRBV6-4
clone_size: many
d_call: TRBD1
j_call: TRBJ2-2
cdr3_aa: CASRDRASTGELFF
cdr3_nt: TGTGCCAGCAGGGACAGGGCATCCACCGGGGAGCTGTTTTTT

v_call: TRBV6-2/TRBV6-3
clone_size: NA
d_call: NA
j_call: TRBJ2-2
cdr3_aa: CASSRLGELFF
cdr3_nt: TGTGCCAGCAGCCGACTAGGGGAGCTGTTTTTT

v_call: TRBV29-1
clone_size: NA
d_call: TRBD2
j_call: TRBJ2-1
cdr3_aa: CSVEKLAGAVYEQFF
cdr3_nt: TGCAGCGTTGAAAAACTAGCGGGAGCGGTATATGAGCAGTTCTTC

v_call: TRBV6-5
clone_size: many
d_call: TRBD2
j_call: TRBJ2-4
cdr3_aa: CASSYSSSAGGNIQYF
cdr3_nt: TGTGCCAGCAGTTACTCGAGTAGCGCGGGGGGAAACATTCAGTACTTC

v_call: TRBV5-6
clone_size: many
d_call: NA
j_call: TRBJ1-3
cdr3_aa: CASSFNTGGVSGNTIYF
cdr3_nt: TGTGCCAGCAGCTTTAACACGGGAGGGGTCAGTGGAAACACCATATATTTT

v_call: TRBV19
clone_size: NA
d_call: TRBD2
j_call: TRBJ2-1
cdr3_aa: CASRRGLAGVDEQFF
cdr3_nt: TGTGCCAGTAGGAGGGGACTAGCGGGAGTAGATGAGCAGTTCTTC

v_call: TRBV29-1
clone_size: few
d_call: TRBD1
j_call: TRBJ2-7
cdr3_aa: CSVVTGGSSGQYF
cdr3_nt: TGCAGCGTTGTGACAGGGGGATCATCCGGGCAGTACTTC

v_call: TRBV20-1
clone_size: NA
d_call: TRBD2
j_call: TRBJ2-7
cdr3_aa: CSARLAGSYEQYF
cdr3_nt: TGCAGTGCTAGACTAGCGGGGTCCTACGAGCAGTACTTC

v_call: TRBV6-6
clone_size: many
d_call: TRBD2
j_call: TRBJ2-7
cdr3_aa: CASRRLAPAYEQYF
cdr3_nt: TGTGCCAGCAGGCGACTAGCGCCCGCCTACGAGCAGTACTTC

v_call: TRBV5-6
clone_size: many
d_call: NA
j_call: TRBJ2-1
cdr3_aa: CASSLGLGSYNEQFF
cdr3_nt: TGTGCCAGCAGCTTGGGGTTAGGCTCCTACAATGAGCAGTTCTTC

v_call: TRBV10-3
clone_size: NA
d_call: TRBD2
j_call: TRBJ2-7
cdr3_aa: CATWPGRDPAEQYF
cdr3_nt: TGTGCCACATGGCCCGGGAGGGACCCCGCCGAGCAGTACTTC

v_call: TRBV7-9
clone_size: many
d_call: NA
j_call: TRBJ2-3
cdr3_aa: CASSSRQERTDTQYF
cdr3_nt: TGTGCCAGCAGTTCGAGGCAAGAGCGAACAGATACGCAGTATTTT

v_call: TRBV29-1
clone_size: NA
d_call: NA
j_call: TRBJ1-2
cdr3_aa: CSVVPASNYGYTF
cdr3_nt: TGCAGCGTTGTCCCGGCCTCTAACTATGGCTACACCTTC

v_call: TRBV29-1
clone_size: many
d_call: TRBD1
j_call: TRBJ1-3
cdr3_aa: CSVEYRGLTGNTIYF
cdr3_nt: TGCAGCGTTGAGTACAGGGGGCTTACTGGAAACACCATATATTTT

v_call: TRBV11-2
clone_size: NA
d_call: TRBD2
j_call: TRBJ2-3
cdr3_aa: CASSARFKIAGGSTDTQYF
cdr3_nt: TGTGCCAGCAGCGCCCGCTTTAAGATAGCGGGGGGTTCCACAGATACGCAGTATTTT

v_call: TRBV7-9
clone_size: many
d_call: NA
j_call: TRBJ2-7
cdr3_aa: CASSLKGLDHEQYF
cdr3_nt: TGTGCCAGCAGCTTAAAAGGGTTAGACCACGAGCAGTACTTC

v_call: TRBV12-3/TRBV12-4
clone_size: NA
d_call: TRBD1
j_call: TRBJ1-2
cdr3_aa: CASSPDRGQGGYTF
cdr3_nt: TGTGCCAGCAGTCCCGACAGGGGGCAGGGTGGCTACACCTTC

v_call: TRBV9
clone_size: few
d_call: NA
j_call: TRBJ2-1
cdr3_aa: CASSVVPYNEQFF
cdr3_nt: TGTGCCAGCAGCGTAGTACCATACAATGAGCAGTTCTTC

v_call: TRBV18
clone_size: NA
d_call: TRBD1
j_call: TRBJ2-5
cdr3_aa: CASSPLGQGGTQYF
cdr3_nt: TGTGCCAGCTCACCTCTCGGACAGGGGGGGACCCAGTACTTC

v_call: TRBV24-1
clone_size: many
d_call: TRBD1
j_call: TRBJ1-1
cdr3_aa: CATRGTANTEAFF
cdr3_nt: TGTGCCACCAGAGGGACAGCGAACACTGAAGCTTTCTTT

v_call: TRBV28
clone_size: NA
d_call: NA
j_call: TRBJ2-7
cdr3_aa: CASRPSGTSPEQYF
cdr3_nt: TGTGCCAGCAGGCCCTCCGGGACCTCCCCCGAGCAGTACTTC

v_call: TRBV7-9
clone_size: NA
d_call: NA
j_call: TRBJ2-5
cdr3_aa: CASSPEGDPPETQYF
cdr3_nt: TGTGCCAGCAGCCCCGAGGGGGATCCCCCAGAGACCCAGTACTTC

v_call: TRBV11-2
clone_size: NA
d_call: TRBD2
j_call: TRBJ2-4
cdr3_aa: CASSRGVSGRAKNIQYF
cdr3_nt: TGTGCCAGCAGCCGCGGAGTCAGCGGGAGAGCCAAAAACATTCAGTACTTC

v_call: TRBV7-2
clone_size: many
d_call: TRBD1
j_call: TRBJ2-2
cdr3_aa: CASSLPTGGPGELFF
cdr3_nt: TGTGCCAGCAGCTTACCGACAGGGGGTCCCGGGGAGCTGTTTTTT

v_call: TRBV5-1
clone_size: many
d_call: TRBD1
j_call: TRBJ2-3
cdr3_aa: CASSLRTGWDTQYF
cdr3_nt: TGCGCCAGCAGCTTACGGACAGGGTGGGATACGCAGTATTTT

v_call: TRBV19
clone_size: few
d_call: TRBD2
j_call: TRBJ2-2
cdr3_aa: CASSILLAGGTGELFF
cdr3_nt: TGTGCCAGTAGTATCCTCCTAGCGGGAGGCACCGGGGAGCTGTTTTTT

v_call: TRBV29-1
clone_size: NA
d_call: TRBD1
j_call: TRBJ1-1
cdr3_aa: CSAWDRPNTEAFF
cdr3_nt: TGCAGCGCCTGGGACAGACCGAACACTGAAGCTTTCTTT

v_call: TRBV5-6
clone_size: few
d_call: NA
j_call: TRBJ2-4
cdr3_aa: CASSLPAGPAKNIQYF
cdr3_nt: TGTGCCAGCAGCTTACCGGCGGGGCCAGCCAAAAACATTCAGTACTTC

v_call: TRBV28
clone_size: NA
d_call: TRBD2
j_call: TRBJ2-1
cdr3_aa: CASSFGGRGREQFF
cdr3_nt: TGTGCCAGCAGTTTCGGCGGGAGAGGAAGGGAGCAGTTCTTC

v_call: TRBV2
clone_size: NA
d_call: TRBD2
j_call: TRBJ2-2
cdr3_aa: CASREAGGPPGELFF
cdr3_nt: TGTGCCAGCAGGGAGGCGGGAGGGCCCCCCGGGGAGCTGTTTTTT

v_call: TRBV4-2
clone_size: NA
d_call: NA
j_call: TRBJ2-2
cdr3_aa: CASSRGEGELFF
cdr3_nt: TGTGCCAGCAGCCGCGGGGAAGGGGAGCTGTTTTTT

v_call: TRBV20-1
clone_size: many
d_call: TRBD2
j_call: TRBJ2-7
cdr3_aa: CSASAPSGRALEQYF
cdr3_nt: TGCAGTGCTAGTGCCCCTAGCGGGAGGGCCCTCGAGCAGTACTTC

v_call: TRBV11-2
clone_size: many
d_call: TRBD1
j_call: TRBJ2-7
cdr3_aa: CASSLDRDEQYF
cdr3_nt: TGTGCCAGCAGCTTGGACAGGGACGAGCAGTACTTC

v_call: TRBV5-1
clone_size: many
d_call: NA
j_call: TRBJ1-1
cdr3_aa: CASSPPGRTNTEAFF
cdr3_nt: TGCGCCAGCAGCCCACCGGGACGCACGAACACTGAAGCTTTCTTT

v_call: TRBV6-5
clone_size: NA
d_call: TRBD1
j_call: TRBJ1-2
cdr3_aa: CASSYRDRENGYTF
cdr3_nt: TGTGCCAGCAGTTACAGGGACAGGGAGAATGGCTACACCTTC

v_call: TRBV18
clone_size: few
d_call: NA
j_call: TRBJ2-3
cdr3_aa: CASSPPGATDTQYF
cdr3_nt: TGTGCCAGCTCACCCCCGGGAGCCACAGATACGCAGTATTTT

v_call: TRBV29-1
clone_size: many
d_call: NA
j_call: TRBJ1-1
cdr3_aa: CSVAGSELEAFF
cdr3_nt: TGCAGCGTTGCAGGGTCCGAACTTGAAGCTTTCTTT

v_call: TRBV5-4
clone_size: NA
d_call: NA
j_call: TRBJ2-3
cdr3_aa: CASDSGPGDTQYF
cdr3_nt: TGTGCCAGTGATAGCGGCCCGGGGGATACGCAGTATTTT

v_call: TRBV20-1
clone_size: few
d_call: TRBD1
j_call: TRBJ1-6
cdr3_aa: CSARDRDRASYNSPLHF
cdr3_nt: TGCAGTGCTAGAGATCGGGACAGGGCGTCCTATAATTCACCCCTCCACTTT

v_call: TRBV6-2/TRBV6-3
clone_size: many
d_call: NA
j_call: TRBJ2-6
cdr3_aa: CASRDPGSGANVLTF
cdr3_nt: TGTGCCAGCAGGGACCCAGGCTCTGGGGCCAACGTCCTGACTTTC